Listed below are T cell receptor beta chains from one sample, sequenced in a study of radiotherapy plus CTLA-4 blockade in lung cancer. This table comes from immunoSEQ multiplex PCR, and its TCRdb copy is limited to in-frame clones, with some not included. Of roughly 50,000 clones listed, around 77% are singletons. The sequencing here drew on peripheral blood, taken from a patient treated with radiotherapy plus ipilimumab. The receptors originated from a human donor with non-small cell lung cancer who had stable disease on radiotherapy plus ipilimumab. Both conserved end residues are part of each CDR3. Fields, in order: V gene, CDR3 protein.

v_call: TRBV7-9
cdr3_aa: CASSRPTTYEQYF

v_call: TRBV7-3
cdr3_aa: CASSLFPPETGGQSGANVLTF

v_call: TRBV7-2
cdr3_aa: CASTKGGGRYEQYF

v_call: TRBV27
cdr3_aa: CASSLFGPTGYSNQPQHF

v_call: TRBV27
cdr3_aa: CASSPDRAKLFF

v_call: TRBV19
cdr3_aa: CASSMVGPLVFDYGYTF

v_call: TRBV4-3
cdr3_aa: CASSPQGAYTGELFF

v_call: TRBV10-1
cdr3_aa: CASRDTHTGELFF

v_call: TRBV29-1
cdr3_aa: CSVPGLRNNEQFF

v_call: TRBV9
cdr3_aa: CASSVGQAPNYGYTF

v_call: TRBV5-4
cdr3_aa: CASSRGTINYGYTF

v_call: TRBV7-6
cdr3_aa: CASSIAGQGESGANVLTF

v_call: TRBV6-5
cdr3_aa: CASSYSPNEQFF

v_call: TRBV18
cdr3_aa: CASSQQQGKGNQPQHF

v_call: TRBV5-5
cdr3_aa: CASSQSGGAVNEQFF

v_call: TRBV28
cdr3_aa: CAAGGQNTEAFF

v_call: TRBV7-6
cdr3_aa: CASSLTSGSPLHF

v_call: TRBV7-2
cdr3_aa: CASSLGVSGNTIYF

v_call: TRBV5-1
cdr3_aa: CASSLDGAGAVAFF

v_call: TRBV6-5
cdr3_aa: CASSEGGIQNIQYF

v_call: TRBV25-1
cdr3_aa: CASSDPGRSRGYTF

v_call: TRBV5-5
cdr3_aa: CASSLARGGFHGYTF

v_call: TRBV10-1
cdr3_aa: CASSERGSLPAYNEQFF

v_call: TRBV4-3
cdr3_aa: CASSQDLPGISGYTF

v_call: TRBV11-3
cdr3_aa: CASSLAVNSNQPQHF

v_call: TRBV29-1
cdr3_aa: CSVEEQVSGKLFF

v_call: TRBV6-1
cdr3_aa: CASSDQGAGTEAFF

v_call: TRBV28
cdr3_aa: CASSSDNLAYGYTF